The rows below give T cell receptor beta chains drawn from one sample of a study of spatial heterogeneity in lung cancer. MiXCR, applied by TCRdb to the 5' RACE reads, yields one record per CDR3 protein. The data show around 100,000 distinct CDR3 sequences, approximately 11% seen once. The specimen comprised PBMCs, sampled at follow-up. Receptors originate from a female donor with early-stage non-small cell lung cancer. CDR3s include the opening cysteine and the closing phenylalanine or tryptophan. A D gene is named only where the DNA matches it firmly. Clone sizes are given selectively: once, few, many, or a class where the clone is expanded.

many	TRBJ2-2	TRBV28	-	CASSFGRFTGELFF	TGTGCCAGCAGTTTTGGAAGGTTCACCGGGGAGCTGTTTTTT
few	TRBJ1-4	TRBV10-3	-	CAISRGGMGEKLFF	TGTGCCATCAGCCGCGGCGGGATGGGTGAAAAACTGTTTTTT
few	TRBJ2-1	TRBV20-1	-	CSARRAPEPGEQFF	TGCAGTGCTAGACGGGCCCCCGAACCGGGTGAGCAGTTCTTC
-	TRBJ2-6	TRBV4-1	-	CASSQGASSGANVLTF	TGCGCCAGCAGCCAGGGGGCAAGCTCTGGGGCCAACGTCCTGACTTTC
-	TRBJ2-1	TRBV7-3	TRBD2	CASSPLAGGPDEQFF	TGTGCCAGCAGCCCACTAGCGGGAGGGCCAGATGAGCAGTTCTTC
few	TRBJ1-2	TRBV3-1	TRBD1	CASSHRDRDSYGYTF	TGTGCCAGCAGCCATCGGGACAGGGACTCATATGGCTACACCTTC
many	TRBJ2-1	TRBV9	TRBD2	CASSYRLAGGYNEQFF	TGTGCCAGCAGCTACCGACTAGCGGGAGGCTACAATGAGCAGTTCTTC
-	TRBJ2-3	TRBV2	-	CASSIGSLRADTQYF	TGTGCCAGCAGTATCGGCAGCCTAAGGGCAGATACGCAGTATTTT
-	TRBJ2-1	TRBV18	TRBD2	CASSEPSGSSYTLHEQFF	TGTGCCAGCTCAGAACCTAGCGGGAGCTCCTACACCCTCCATGAGCAGTTCTTC
few	TRBJ1-4	TRBV5-6	-	CASSLGLGVTNEKLFF	TGTGCCAGCAGCTTGGGTCTAGGGGTAACTAATGAAAAACTGTTTTTT
many	TRBJ2-5	TRBV20-1	TRBD2	CSARLTSGRETQYF	TGCAGTGCTAGATTAACTAGCGGGAGGGAGACCCAGTACTTC
few	TRBJ2-1	TRBV14	-	CASSQGLRRTFYNEQFF	TGTGCCAGCAGCCAAGGGCTCCGTCGGACTTTTTACAATGAGCAGTTCTTC
-	TRBJ2-2	TRBV12-3/TRBV12-4	-	CASSLAEVSPGELFF	TGTGCCAGCAGTTTAGCAGAGGTGTCTCCCGGGGAGCTGTTTTTT
-	TRBJ1-4	TRBV3-1	-	CASSQSLTGAEKLFF	TGTGCCAGCAGCCAATCATTGACGGGTGCGGAAAAACTGTTTTTT
few	TRBJ2-2	TRBV19	-	CASRSSGVGELFF	TGTGCCAGTAGATCCTCAGGGGTGGGGGAGCTGTTTTTT
few	TRBJ1-1	TRBV6-5	-	CASSYSFWANTEAFF	TGTGCCAGCAGTTACTCTTTCTGGGCGAACACTGAAGCTTTCTTT
many	TRBJ1-6	TRBV7-2	-	CASSLGTANNSPLHF	TGTGCCAGCAGCTTAGGGACAGCAAATAATTCACCCCTCCACTTT
few	TRBJ1-1	TRBV20-1	TRBD1	CSAGSGQVTEAFF	TGCAGTGCCGGGTCGGGACAGGTCACTGAAGCTTTCTTT
few	TRBJ2-1	TRBV12-3/TRBV12-4	TRBD2	CASSSGLAGNNEQFF	TGTGCCAGCAGTTCGGGACTAGCGGGCAACAATGAGCAGTTCTTC
many	TRBJ2-3	TRBV12-3/TRBV12-4	-	CASKQESGTDTQYF	TGTGCCAGCAAACAAGAAAGCGGCACAGATACGCAGTATTTT
-	TRBJ1-4	TRBV19	-	CASSMRPAVEKLFF	TGTGCCAGTAGTATGCGGCCGGCGGTTGAAAAACTGTTTTTT
-	TRBJ2-7	TRBV28	-	CASRKDSSIYEQYF	TGTGCCAGCAGAAAGGACAGTTCCATCTACGAGCAGTACTTC
many	TRBJ2-3	TRBV9	-	CASSVGFALRDTQYF	TGTGCCAGCAGCGTCGGATTCGCCTTGAGAGATACGCAGTATTTT
-	TRBJ2-3	TRBV15	TRBD1	CATSSSPRTGTKDTQYF	TGTGCCACCAGCAGTTCCCCGCGGACAGGGACGAAAGATACGCAGTATTTT
many	TRBJ2-1	TRBV4-3	TRBD2	CASSQLAGGSYNEQFF	TGCGCCAGCAGCCAACTAGCGGGAGGGTCCTACAATGAGCAGTTCTTC